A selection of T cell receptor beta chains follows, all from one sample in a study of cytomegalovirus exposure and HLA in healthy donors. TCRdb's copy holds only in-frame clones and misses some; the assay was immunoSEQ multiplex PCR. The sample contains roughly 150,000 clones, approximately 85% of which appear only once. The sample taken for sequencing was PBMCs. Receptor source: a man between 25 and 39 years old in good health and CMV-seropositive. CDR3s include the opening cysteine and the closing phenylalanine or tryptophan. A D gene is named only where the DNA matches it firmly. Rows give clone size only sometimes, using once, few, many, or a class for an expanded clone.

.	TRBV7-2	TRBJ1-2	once	CASSLEADRAYGYTF	TGTGCCAGCAGCTTAGAAGCGGACAGAGCCTATGGCTACACCTTC
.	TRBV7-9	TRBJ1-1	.	CSSSFVALNTEAFF	TGTTCCAGCAGCTTCGTAGCTTTGAACACTGAAGCTTTCTTT
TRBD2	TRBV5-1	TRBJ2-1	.	CASSLRPLTPSGRARNEQFF	TGCGCCAGCAGCTTGAGGCCCTTGACTCCTAGCGGGAGGGCAAGAAATGAGCAGTTCTTC
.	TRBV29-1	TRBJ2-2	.	CSVSDGELFF	TGCAGCGTTTCAGACGGGGAGCTGTTTTTT
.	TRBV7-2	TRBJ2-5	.	CASSLSSRGETQYF	TGTGCCAGCAGCTTATCATCTAGGGGTGAGACCCAGTACTTC
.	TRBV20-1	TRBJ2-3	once	CSAPFPDTQYF	TGCAGTGCTCCCTTCCCAGATACGCAGTATTTT
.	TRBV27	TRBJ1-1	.	CASSHLAGVNTEAFF	TGTGCCAGCAGTCACCTGGCGGGGGTGAACACTGAAGCTTTCTTT
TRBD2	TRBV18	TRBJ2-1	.	CASSPGLASTYNEQFF	TGTGCCAGCTCACCCGGACTAGCGAGCACCTACAATGAGCAGTTCTTC
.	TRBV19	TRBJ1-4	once	CASKGGLLSTNEKLFF	TGTGCCAGTAAGGGGGGGCTCCTTTCAACTAATGAAAAACTGTTTTTT
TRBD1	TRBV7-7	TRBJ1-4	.	CASSRDRNEKLFF	TGTGCTAGCAGCCGGGACAGGAATGAAAAACTGTTTTTT
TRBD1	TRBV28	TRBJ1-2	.	CASLPGQGAHGYTF	TGTGCCAGTCTTCCGGGACAGGGGGCGCATGGCTACACCTTC
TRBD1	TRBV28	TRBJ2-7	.	CASWGQGFYEQYF	TGTGCCAGTTGGGGACAGGGGTTCTACGAGCAGTACTTC
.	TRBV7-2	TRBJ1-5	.	CASSLLRQSNQPQHF	TGTGCCAGCAGCTTACTAAGACAGAGCAATCAGCCCCAGCATTTT
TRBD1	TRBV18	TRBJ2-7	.	CASSPRTGGNEQYF	TGTGCCAGCTCACCACGGACAGGGGGGAACGAGCAGTACTTC
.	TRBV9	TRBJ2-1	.	CASSVSGNNEQFF	TGTGCCAGCAGCGTTAGCGGTAACAATGAGCAGTTCTTC
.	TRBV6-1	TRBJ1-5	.	CASSEARGGQPQHF	TGTGCCAGCAGTGAAGCTCGCGGCGGGCAGCCCCAGCATTTT
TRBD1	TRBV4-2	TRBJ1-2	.	CASSHPGTGTGYTF	TGTGCCAGCAGCCACCCCGGGACAGGGACGGGCTACACCTTC
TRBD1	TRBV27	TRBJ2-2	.	CASSSRDRENTGELFF	TGTGCCAGCAGTTCCCGGGACAGGGAGAACACCGGGGAGCTGTTTTTT
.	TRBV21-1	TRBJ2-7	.	CASSPRWSGINLYEQYF	TGTGCCAGCAGCCCCCGATGGAGCGGGATAAACTTGTACGAGCAGTACTTC
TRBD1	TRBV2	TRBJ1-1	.	CASRPQGGLNTEAFF	TGTGCCAGCAGGCCACAGGGGGGCCTCAACACTGAAGCTTTCTTT
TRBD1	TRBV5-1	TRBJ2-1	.	CASSPGQGYYNEQFF	TGCGCCAGCAGCCCCGGACAGGGATACTACAATGAGCAGTTCTTC
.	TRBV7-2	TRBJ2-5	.	CASSLLASQETQYF	TGTGCCAGCTCCTTGCTAGCGAGTCAAGAGACCCAGTACTTC
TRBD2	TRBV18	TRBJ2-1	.	CASSPGLAGARSYNEQFF	TGTGCCAGCTCACCGGGACTAGCGGGAGCCCGCTCCTACAATGAGCAGTTCTTC
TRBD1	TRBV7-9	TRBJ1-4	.	CSSSFGGQINEKLFF	TGTTCCAGCAGCTTCGGGGGACAGATTAATGAAAAACTGTTTTTT
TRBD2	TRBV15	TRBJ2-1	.	CATSRDYLDSGSNEQFF	TGTGCCACCAGCAGAGATTACCTCGATAGCGGGAGCAATGAGCAGTTCTTC
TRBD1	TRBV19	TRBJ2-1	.	CATQGAYNEQFF	TGTGCCACGCAGGGGGCCTACAATGAGCAGTTCTTC
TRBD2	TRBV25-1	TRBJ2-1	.	CASSEGTSGELNEQFF	TGTGCCAGCAGTGAGGGGACTAGCGGTGAGCTCAATGAGCAGTTCTTC
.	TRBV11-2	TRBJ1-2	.	CASSPSPSRLHGYTF	TGTGCCAGCAGCCCTAGTCCCAGTCGTCTTCATGGCTACACCTTC
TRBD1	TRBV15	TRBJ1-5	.	CATSRGDLQGLKQPQHF	TGTGCCACCAGCAGAGGAGATTTACAGGGGTTGAAACAGCCCCAGCATTTT
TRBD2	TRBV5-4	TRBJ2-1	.	CASSSNSGRNEQFF	TGTGCCAGCAGCTCAAATAGCGGGCGAAATGAGCAGTTCTTC
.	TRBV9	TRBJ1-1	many	CASSVGGLLGTEAFF	TGTGCCAGCAGCGTAGGTGGGCTCTTGGGCACTGAAGCTTTCTTT
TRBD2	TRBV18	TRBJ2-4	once	CASSPAGTRNIQYF	TGTGCCAGCTCACCAGCCGGGACTAGAAACATTCAGTACTTC
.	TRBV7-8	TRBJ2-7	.	CASSFSYRDEQYF	TGTGCCAGCAGCTTCAGTTACAGGGACGAGCAGTACTTC
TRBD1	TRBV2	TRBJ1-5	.	CASSGTGGNQPQHF	TGTGCCAGCAGTGGTACAGGGGGCAATCAGCCCCAGCATTTT
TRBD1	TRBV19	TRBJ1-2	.	CASSIGFATGFYGYTF	TGTGCCAGTAGTATAGGGTTTGCGACAGGGTTCTATGGCTACACCTTC
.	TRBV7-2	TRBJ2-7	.	CASSLVGGPIPYEQYF	TGTGCCAGCAGCTTAGTCGGGGGACCTATACCCTACGAGCAGTACTTC
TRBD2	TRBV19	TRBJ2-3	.	CASSRPSGSGTDTQYF	TGTGCCAGTAGTAGGCCTAGCGGGAGTGGTACAGATACGCAGTATTTT
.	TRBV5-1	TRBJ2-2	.	CASSLAGVAGELFF	TGCGCCAGCAGCTTGGCGGGGGTCGCCGGGGAGCTGTTTTTT
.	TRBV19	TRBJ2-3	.	CASSSWSSAPSTDTQYF	TGTGCCAGTAGTAGCTGGTCTAGCGCCCCTAGCACAGATACGCAGTATTTT
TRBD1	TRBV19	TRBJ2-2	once	CASSIRQGRDTGELFF	TGTGCCAGTAGTATTAGACAGGGGAGAGACACCGGGGAGCTGTTTTTT
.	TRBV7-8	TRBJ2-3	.	CASSLDRAVRTDTQYF	TGTGCCAGCAGCTTAGACAGGGCGGTGAGAACAGATACGCAGTATTTT
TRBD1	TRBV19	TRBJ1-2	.	CASSPDRGNYGYTF	TGTGCCAGTAGCCCGGACAGGGGCAACTATGGCTACACCTTC
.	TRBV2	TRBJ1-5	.	CASNPGRGRQPQHF	TGTGCCAGCAACCCTGGCAGGGGAAGGCAGCCCCAGCATTTT
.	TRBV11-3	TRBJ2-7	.	CASSPYTGTYEQYF	TGTGCCAGCAGCCCTTATACAGGAACCTACGAGCAGTACTTC
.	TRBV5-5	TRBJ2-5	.	CASSPDRGPPYF	TGTGCCAGCAGCCCCGACCGGGGTCCCCCGTACTTC